The 5 T cell receptor beta chains below come from one sample, sequenced in a study of human T cells and chemical hapten exposure. Regarding time point: pre-sensitization, week 0. Indicated treatment: therapeutic diphenylcyclopropenone sensitization with weekly scalp DPC. TCRdb reprocessed the RACE reads via MiXCR and lists one record per CDR3 protein. The sample has around 350,000 distinct CDR3 sequences, around 5.5% seen once; the top ten hold around 8.8%. This material consisted of whole blood, taken in connection with sensitization to the hapten diphenylcyclopropenone (DPC). Source of these receptors: a woman aged 18-30 years with alopecia areata. Some clones in this sample may be carry-over from other donors' samples.

The chain has TRBV4-2 and TRBJ2-7; a possible D gene is TRBD2 (6 bases). Germline values: CDR1 LGHNA, CDR2 YNFKEQ. The V end lost 1 base, the J end lost 4 bases, and 26 bases lay between the germline ends. The CDR3 spans 19 residues. Written as DNA, the CDR3 is TGTGCCAGCAGCCAAGTCGGAGGCCCGGGAACTAGCTTGGTTTACGAGCAGTACTTC. This gives the protein CASSQVGGPGTSLVYEQYF.

V is TRBV6-5 and J is TRBJ2-3; 10 positions match TRBD2. The germline V gene has CDR1 MNHEY and CDR2 SVGAGI. This CDR3 contains 15 residues. V shed 6 bases and J 2 bases; nucleotides not matched to a gene: 5. CDR3 bases: TGTGCCAGCAGGACACTAGCGGGGTTCACAGATACGCAGTATTTT. This gives the protein CASRTLAGFTDTQYF.

This clonotype was seen at least ten times. J is TRBJ1-1 and V is TRBV6-5; D remains unclear. Germline V CDR1 and CDR2: MNHEY, SVGAGI. Trimming removed 0 bases from V and 5 bases from J, with 13 bases in between. The CDR3 covers 15 residues. The CDR3 DNA reads as TGTGCCAGCAGTTACTCGATCGGGGTAGGGACTGAAGCTTTCTTT. Residues: CASSYSIGVGTEAFF.

This clonotype was recorded at least ten times. The chain has TRBV6-2 or TRBV6-3 and TRBJ1-2, with a possible D match to TRBD1 (5 bases). The germline gives CDR1 MNHEY, CDR2 SVGEGT. The ends were cut back, 2 bases at V and 3 bases at J, with 16 bases in the middle. CDR3 length: 16 amino acids. CDR3 sequence: CASSYDEMGPYYGYTF. The CDR3 bases are TGTGCCAGCAGTTACGACGAGATGGGGCCTTACTATGGCTACACCTTC.

This clonotype came up many times. V usage is TRBV6-6 and J usage is TRBJ2-7; D gene unclear. Trimming pared 6 bases from V and 3 bases from J, leaving 9 bases between. Germline V gives CDR1 MNHNY, CDR2 SVGAGI (reference sequence). This CDR3 has 12 residues. CDR3 sequence: CASSPGLYEQYF. CDR3 nucleotide sequence: TGTGCCAGCAGCCCAGGTCTCTACGAGCAGTACTTC.